This T cell receptor (beta chain) comes out of a study of somatic mutations in cytotoxic T cells in rheumatoid arthritis. The CDR3 covers 18 residues. Unmatched junction bases numbered 16, after V lost 5 bases and J lost 9 bases. The germline CDR1 and CDR2 sequences are LNHDA and SQIVND (reference sequence). Study-wide points: The study found no significant difference in CD8+ T-cell clonality between rheumatoid arthritis patients and age-matched healthy controls. Adjustment for multiple comparisons was not applied to the slight TRBV07 underrepresentation observed in rheumatoid arthritis patients.

Notes on this clone: The antigen is not known.

Profiled with immunoSEQ multiplex PCR; TCRdb holds only in-frame clones, not every one. The sample holds some 20,000 clones, roughly 80% seen once. The J gene is TRBJ1-6, the V gene TRBV19; 10 bases match TRBD1. What was sequenced was CD8+ T cells sorted from blood. This receptor was taken from an adult with rheumatoid arthritis. The CDR3 region has the DNA TGTGCCAGTAGTTCCGGGACAGGGGTCCCTCTGCCGCTTTCACCCCTCCACTTT. Amino acids: CASSSGTGVPLPLSPLHF.